The entry below describes one T cell receptor (beta chain). Sequencing used immunoSEQ multiplex PCR; TCRdb keeps in-frame clones, though not all of them. The table shows 95,000 or so clones, with around 85% occurring only once. This entry is derived from a study of OX40 agonist ivuxolimab in advanced cancers. This sample comprised CD4+ or CD8+ T cells sorted from blood, obtained in a trial of the OX40 agonist ivuxolimab. The sequence came from an adult with an advanced solid tumor such as melanoma, head and neck, liver or kidney cancer.

CDR3 nucleotides: TGTGCCAGTAACGACAGAACCTACAATGAGCAGTTCTTC. It is translated as CASNDRTYNEQFF. This chain links TRBV19 with TRBJ2-1, with D tentatively TRBD1 (5 bases). From germline, CDR1 is LNHDA and CDR2 SQIVND (reference sequence). The CDR3 is made up of 13 amino acids. V was cut by 7 bases and J by 2 bases, with 9 bases left in between.